The next 27 T cell receptor beta chains were all read from a single sample in a study of neurological immune-mediated disorders. MiXCR was run by TCRdb on the 5' RACE reads, yielding one entry per CDR3 protein. The data contain about 69,000 distinct CDR3 sequences, 3.9% of them seen just once; the ten biggest clones take up approximately 1.2%. Specimen: PBMCs. The origin of the receptors is a man between 25 and 39 years old with multiple sclerosis.

This clonotype was counted at least ten times. The chain links TRBV20-1 to TRBJ2-7; possible D gene TRBD1, 6 bases. Germline V gene lookup returns CDR1 DFQATT and CDR2 SNEGSKA (reference sequence). The CDR3 extends over 16 amino acids. V lost 1 base to trimming and J lost 0 bases, with 16 bases between them. The CDR3 DNA reads as TGCAGTGCTAGAGTCCAGGGGATATCGAGCTCCTACGAGCAGTACTTC. It is translated as CSARVQGISSSYEQYF.

This clonotype was seen ten or more times. V is TRBV24-1 and J is TRBJ2-2; 9 positions agree with TRBD2. Looked up from germline, CDR1 is KGHDR and CDR2 is SFDVKD. V was pared by 4 bases and J by 3 bases, with 8 bases of the junction left unmatched. The CDR3 runs to 17 residues. The CDR3 is CATSDISGGPDTGELFF. CDR3 sequence (DNA): TGTGCCACCAGTGACATTAGCGGGGGCCCCGACACCGGGGAGCTGTTTTTT.

The table lists this clonotype with many counts. J is TRBJ1-2 and V is TRBV5-1; D call uncertain. The germline gives CDR1 SGHRS, CDR2 YFSETQ. V dropped 6 bases and J dropped 2 bases, with 14 bases sitting between them. The CDR3 length is 14 residues. Here the CDR3 reads CASKKEGQNYGYTF. In DNA, the CDR3 is TGCGCCAGCAAAAAAGAAGGCCAAAACTATGGCTACACCTTC.

This clonotype was detected ten times or more. The chain is built from TRBV12-3 or TRBV12-4 and TRBJ2-5; the match to TRBD2 covers 10 bases. J lost 7 bases, V lost 2 bases, and 4 bases had no gene match. This CDR3 has 14 amino acids. CDR3 sequence reads: CASSLRGLARTQYF. In nucleotides, the CDR3 is TGTGCCAGCAGTTTAAGGGGACTAGCGAGGACCCAGTACTTC.

By share, this clonotype counts as medium-sized. The V gene is TRBV20-1, the J gene TRBJ2-5, with 7 bases identical to TRBD1. The germline CDR1 and CDR2 sequences are DFQATT and SNEGSKA (reference sequence). After removal of 3 bases from V and 5 bases from J, the junction contained 12 bases not matched to a gene. The CDR3 contains 15 residues. The CDR3 DNA is TGCAGTGCTAGGGCAGGGGGAGACGGGACGGAGACCCAGTACTTC. It is translated as CSARAGGDGTETQYF.

This clonotype was seen at least ten times. The rearrangement links TRBV5-1 to TRBJ1-4; 12 nucleotides align to TRBD1. The CDR3 sequence is 15 residues long. From germline, CDR1 is SGHRS and CDR2 YFSETQ. Germline trimming cut 5 bases from V and 8 bases from J; bases unmatched to any gene: 7. The CDR3 sequence: CASRLTGQGAEKLFF. The CDR3 DNA reads as TGCGCCAGCAGATTGACGGGACAGGGGGCGGAAAAACTGTTTTTT.

The table lists this clonotype with many counts. V usage is TRBV2 and J usage is TRBJ2-2, with D unresolved. V dropped 7 bases and J dropped 0 bases, with 6 bases sitting between them. This CDR3 is built from 13 residues. Germline assignment: CDR1 SNHLY and CDR2 FYNNEI. The CDR3 is CASTSTNTGELFF. In DNA, the CDR3 is TGTGCCAGCACCAGCACGAACACCGGGGAGCTGTTTTTT.

This clonotype appeared many times. V usage is TRBV5-1 and J usage is TRBJ2-1; 10 bases fit TRBD1. V shed 4 bases and J 4 bases; nucleotides not matched to a gene: 2. The CDR3 covers 14 residues. The germline V gene has CDR1 SGHRS and CDR2 YFSETQ. CDR3 sequence: CASSDRGPYNEQFF. The CDR3 DNA sequence: TGCGCCAGCAGCGACAGGGGGCCATACAATGAGCAGTTCTTC.

This clonotype was seen ten or more times. The chain uses TRBV5-1 and TRBJ2-7, with D perhaps matching TRBD2 (5 bases). Germline V gene data show CDR1 as SGHRS and CDR2 as YFSETQ. The V end lost 0 bases, the J end lost 4 bases, and 14 bases lay between the germline ends. CDR3 length: 15 amino acids. The CDR3 is CASSLEPGWSYEQYF. The CDR3 DNA is TGCGCCAGCAGCTTGGAGCCGGGGTGGTCATACGAGCAGTACTTC.

This clonotype has ten or more counts. The chain carries TRBV5-1 and TRBJ2-5, with a possible D match to TRBD2 (5 bases). The germline V gene has CDR1 SGHRS and CDR2 YFSETQ. The V end lost 3 bases, the J end lost 4 bases, and 13 bases lay between the germline ends. The CDR3 length is 14 residues. This chain's CDR3 is CASSWGAGPETQYF. The CDR3 coding sequence is TGCGCCAGCAGCTGGGGAGCCGGGCCAGAGACCCAGTACTTC.

This clonotype showed up just a few times. The V call is TRBV11-2, the J call TRBJ2-1; D is possibly TRBD1 (6 bases). The CDR3 loop spans 16 amino acids. Germline assignment: CDR1 SGHAT and CDR2 FQNNGV. Trimming took off 3 bases at V and 0 bases at J, with 12 bases between the two ends. The CDR3 protein is CASSFRQDSSYNEQFF. The CDR3 DNA sequence: TGTGCCAGCAGCTTTCGACAGGATAGCTCCTACAATGAGCAGTTCTTC.

This clonotype has ten or more counts. The V and J genes are TRBV15 and TRBJ2-5; 14 bases are a match to TRBD2. This CDR3 contains 15 residues. V lost 5 bases and J lost 4; bases outside the gene matches: 3. Germline values: CDR1 LNHNV, CDR2 YYDKDF (reference sequence). The CDR3 sequence is CATSGGLAGVETQYF. As DNA, the CDR3 is TGTGCCACCAGCGGGGGACTAGCGGGGGTAGAGACCCAGTACTTC. The variable domain in full, with the rest retrieved from reference TRBV15 and TRBJ2-5, is DAMVIQNPRYQVTQFGKPVTLSCSQTLNHNVMYWYQQKSSQAPKLLFHYYDKDFNNEADTPDNFQSRRPNTSFCFLDIRSPGLGDTAMYLCATSGGLAGVETQYFGPGTRLLVL.

This clonotype occurred many times. V is TRBV10-3 and J is TRBJ2-7; 8 bases line up with TRBD1. V trimming: 6 bases; J trimming: 5 bases; junction bases outside the gene matches: 6. CDR3 length: 13 residues. Germline V gives CDR1 ENHRY, CDR2 SYGVKD. The CDR3 spells CAISPDREDEQYF. Here the CDR3 DNA reads TGTGCCATCAGCCCGGACAGGGAGGACGAGCAGTACTTC.

This clonotype was observed many times. The V gene is TRBV27, the J gene TRBJ2-2; 8 nucleotides line up with TRBD2. J lost 0 bases, V lost 4 bases, and 7 bases had no gene match. Germline CDR1 is MNHEY and CDR2 is SMNVEV (reference sequence). This CDR3 has 17 amino acids. Written as DNA, the CDR3 is TGTGCCAGCAGTTGGGGGTCACTAGCGGCGAACACCGGGGAGCTGTTTTTT. Protein product: CASSWGSLAANTGELFF.

The table lists this clonotype with many counts. DNA for the CDR3: TGTGCCACCAGCGAACACCCCGGAGGAGCAGGGGGCAGGGGCTACACCTTC. It encodes CATSEHPGGAGGRGYTF. V usage is TRBV15 and J usage is TRBJ1-2; 8 nucleotides match TRBD1. V lost 5 bases, J lost 8 bases, and 19 bases stayed unmatched. CDR1 and CDR2 (germline): LNHNV, YYDKDF (reference sequence). The CDR3 runs 17 residues.

Concerning this clonotype: Mismatch with germline at one junction end may stem from a read error. The chain couples TRBV20-1 to TRBJ1-5; no firm D call. Looked up from germline, CDR1 is DFQATT and CDR2 is SNEGSKA (reference sequence). CDR3 length equals 16 residues. The CDR3, as DNA: TGCAGTGCTAGAGATCTCGGTACGGCCAGCAATCAGCCCCAGAATTTT. This sequence encodes CSARDLGTASNQPQNF.

This clonotype was seen at least ten times. CDR3 DNA: TGCGCCAGCAGCTTCAGGGGGCAAGAGACCCAGTACTTC. Translation gives CASSFRGQETQYF. This chain links TRBV5-1 with TRBJ2-5; 7 bases line up with TRBD1. The V and J ends lost 2 bases and 2 bases, in that order; junction bases with no gene match: 0. The CDR3 contains 13 residues. CDR1 SGHRS and CDR2 YFSETQ come from the germline V gene.

This clonotype was seen repeatedly, ten times or more. CDR3 protein: CASSELPGTGGGGEFF. In DNA, the CDR3 is TGTGCCAGCAGTGAACTCCCCGGGACAGGGGGCGGAGGGGAGTTCTTC. The chain employs TRBV6-1 and TRBJ2-1; 12 bases agree with TRBD1. This CDR3 region has 16 residues. The trim removed 2 bases at V and 14 bases at J, leaving 13 bases unmatched. Germline-derived CDR1 and CDR2 are MNHNS and SASEGT.

This clonotype was seen many times. The genes are TRBV27 and TRBJ2-7, with 8 bases that match TRBD1. The CDR3 is 15 residues long. The J segment lost 7 bases and the V segment lost 5 bases, leaving 13 bases of the junction unmatched. Germline V gene lookup returns CDR1 MNHEY and CDR2 SMNVEV (reference sequence). The CDR3 protein is CASSPGTGPSGEQYF. DNA for the CDR3: TGTGCCAGCAGTCCAGGGACAGGTCCTTCGGGGGAGCAGTACTTC.

Many counts were recorded for this clonotype. The chain employs TRBV20-1 and TRBJ1-2, with a possible D match to TRBD1 (5 bases). V was pared by 2 bases and J by 8 bases, with 9 bases between. Per the germline V gene, CDR1 is DFQATT and CDR2 is SNEGSKA (reference sequence). The CDR3 length is 11 residues. CDR3 protein: CSARLGLGYTF. The CDR3 DNA reads as TGCAGTGCTAGATTGGGGCTCGGCTACACCTTC.

The table lists this clonotype with many counts. V and J are TRBV20-1 and TRBJ1-5; 8 bases map to TRBD1. In germline, CDR1 is DFQATT, CDR2 SNEGSKA (reference sequence). J was trimmed by 5 bases and V by 3 bases; bases with no gene match: 6. This CDR3 contains 14 residues. The CDR3 nucleotides are TGCAGTGCTAGGGACAGGGTTGGGTATCAGCCCCAGCATTTT. This sequence encodes CSARDRVGYQPQHF.

The sample holds many counts of this clonotype. In DNA, the CDR3 is TGCGCCAGCAGCTCACAGGACAGGGGTAATTCACCCCTCCACTTT. Its translation is CASSSQDRGNSPLHF. The V and J genes are TRBV5-1 and TRBJ1-6; 9 bases line up with TRBD1. V shed 3 bases, J shed 6 bases, and the junction held 4 bases outside the gene matches. The CDR3 consists of 15 residues. Germline-derived CDR1 and CDR2 are SGHRS and YFSETQ.

This clonotype came up many times. The chain links TRBV6-5 to TRBJ1-3, with 7 bases fitting TRBD1. After removal of 8 bases from V and 0 bases from J, the junction contained 7 bases not matched to a gene. This CDR3 comprises 15 residues. The germline CDR1 and CDR2 sequences are MNHEY and SVGAGI. CDR3 residues: CASRQRDSSGNTIYF. Written as DNA, the CDR3 is TGTGCCAGCCGGCAAAGGGACAGCTCTGGAAACACCATATATTTT.

This clonotype occurred many times. The rearrangement joins TRBV7-2 to TRBJ1-2, with D perhaps TRBD1 (5 bases). Germline V gene sequence: CDR1 SGHTA, CDR2 FQGNSA. The CDR3 has 16 residues. V gave up 4 bases and J gave up 8 bases, with 23 bases separating them. CDR3 loop: CASSSVWSAGGNGYTF. CDR3 coding DNA: TGTGCCAGCAGCTCAGTGTGGTCCGCCGGGGGGAACGGCTACACCTTC.

The table lists this clonotype with a count of one. A read error is possible here, since a much larger clone lies one base away. The chain uses TRBV20-1 and TRBJ1-2; D gene uncertain. The CDR3 sequence is 13 residues long. Germline assignment: CDR1 DFQATT and CDR2 SNEGSKA (reference sequence). Trimming left V 4 bases short and J 0 bases short, with 9 bases between. CDR3 coding DNA: TGCAGTGCTATCGACGGCTCTAACTATGGCTACACCTTC. The encoded protein is CSAIDGSNYGYTF.

This clonotype was counted at least ten times. The V and J genes are TRBV6-5 and TRBJ1-3; 8 bases agree with TRBD1. Per germline, CDR1 MNHEY and CDR2 SVGAGI. The CDR3 consists of 14 residues. Trimming cost V 6 bases and J 1 base; bases outside gene matches: 2. CDR3: CASSRTGSGNTIYF. CDR3 coding DNA: TGTGCCAGCAGCAGGACAGGGTCTGGAAACACCATATATTTT.

This clonotype turned up a few times. V and J are TRBV5-5 and TRBJ2-5, with no clear D. V dropped 4 bases and J dropped 2 bases, with 6 bases sitting between them. CDR1 is SGHKS, CDR2 YYEKEE, per germline (reference sequence). The CDR3 loop spans 12 amino acids. CDR3 coding DNA: TGTGCCAGCAGCACCAAGCAAGAGACCCAGTACTTC. Protein sequence: CASSTKQETQYF.